Sequencing of this T cell receptor (beta chain) was carried out in a study of PD-1 blockade in classical Hodgkin lymphoma. Points from the study as a whole: CD4+ TCR diversity climbed significantly by C4D1, unlike CD8+ TCR diversity. Complete responders matched newly diagnosed patients in baseline diversity. The authors have not defined what causes the repertoire differences, possibly disease activity or prior therapy.

Looked up from germline, CDR1 is SGHNT and CDR2 is YYREEE (reference sequence). The CDR3 contains 15 residues. V lost 0 bases to trimming and J lost 1 base, with 9 bases between them. Points on this clone: What it binds is unknown.

All patients relapsed after autologous stem cell transplantation, and brentuximab vedotin exposure varied. Best overall response was complete response, partial response or progressive disease in these relapsed/refractory classical Hodgkin lymphoma patients. Clones were sequenced by immunoSEQ multiplex PCR, and TCRdb holds only the in-frame ones, with some missing. The sample includes about 15,000 clones, roughly 84% of them seen just once. The receptor was isolated from a human donor with classical Hodgkin lymphoma. The sample consisted of peripheral blood mononuclear cells (PBMCs), taken before the second cycle of nivolumab. The chain carries TRBV5-4 and TRBJ2-3; no clear D gene. The CDR3 DNA reads TGTGCCAGCAGCTTGGTATCGGTTGGCACAGATACGCAGTATTTT. Translating gives CASSLVSVGTDTQYF.